The source of this T cell receptor (beta chain) is a study of post-analysis software for immune sequencing data. Regarding the study as a whole: The study found significantly lower normalized Chao1 diversity in multiple sclerosis patients than in controls. Clustering by F measure revealed strong co-clustering among samples prepared together in one batch.

cDNA libraries of TCR beta carried unique molecular identifiers. TCRdb re-called the PCR reads through MiXCR, storing one row per CDR3 protein. The data show 350,000 to 450,000 distinct CDR3 sequences, with roughly 36% seen just once and over 10% held by the top ten. As regards this clonotype: The antigen is undetermined.

Specimen: blood. The clonotype comes from a girl aged 5-17 years with multiple sclerosis.

The CDR3 protein is CASSYSSSGGIYNEQFF. CDR3 bases: TGTGCCAGCAGTTACTCGTCTAGCGGGGGGATCTACAATGAGCAGTTCTTC. The gene calls are TRBV6-5 and TRBJ2-1; TRBD2 aligns across 11 bases. The germline V gene has CDR1 MNHEY and CDR2 SVGAGI. V dropped 0 bases and J dropped 3; count of bases not matched to a gene: 4. CDR3 size: 17 residues.